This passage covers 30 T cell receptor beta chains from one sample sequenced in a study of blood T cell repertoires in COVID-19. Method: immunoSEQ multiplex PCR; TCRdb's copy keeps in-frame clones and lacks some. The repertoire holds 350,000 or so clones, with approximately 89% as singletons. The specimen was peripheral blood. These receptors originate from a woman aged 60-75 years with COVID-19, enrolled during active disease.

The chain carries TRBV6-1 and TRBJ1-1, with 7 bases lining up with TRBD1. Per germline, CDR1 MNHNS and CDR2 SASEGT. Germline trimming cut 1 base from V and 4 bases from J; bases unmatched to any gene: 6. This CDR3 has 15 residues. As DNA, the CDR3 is TGTGCCAGCAGTGAAGGGATAGGGGGCCTCACTGAAGCTTTCTTT. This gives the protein CASSEGIGGLTEAFF.

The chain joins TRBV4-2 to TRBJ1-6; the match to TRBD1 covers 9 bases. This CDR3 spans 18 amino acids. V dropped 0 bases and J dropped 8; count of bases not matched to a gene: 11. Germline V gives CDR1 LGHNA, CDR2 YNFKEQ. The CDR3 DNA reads TGTGCCAGCAGCCAAGACCTCAGTCCGGGACAGGGTTATTCACCCCTCCACTTT. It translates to CASSQDLSPGQGYSPLHF.

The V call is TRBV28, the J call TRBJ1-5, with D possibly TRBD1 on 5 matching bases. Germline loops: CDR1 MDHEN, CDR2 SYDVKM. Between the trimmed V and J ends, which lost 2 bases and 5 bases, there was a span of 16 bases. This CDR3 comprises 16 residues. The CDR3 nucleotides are TGTGCCAGCAGTTTAAGGTACAGGAAGAAAGATCAGCCCCAGCATTTT. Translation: CASSLRYRKKDQPQHF.

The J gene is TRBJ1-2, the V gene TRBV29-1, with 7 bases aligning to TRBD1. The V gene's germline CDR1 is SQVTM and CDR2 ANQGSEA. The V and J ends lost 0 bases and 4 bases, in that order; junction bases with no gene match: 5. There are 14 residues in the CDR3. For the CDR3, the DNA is TGCAGCGTTGAAGATTTACCAGGGGGCTATGGCTACACCTTC. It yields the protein CSVEDLPGGYGYTF. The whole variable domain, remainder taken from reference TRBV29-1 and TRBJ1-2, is SAVISQKPSRDICQRGTSLTIQCQVDSQVTMMFWYRQQPGQSLTLIATANQGSEATYESGFVIDKFPISRPNLTFSTLTVSNMSPEDSSIYLCSVEDLPGGYGYTFGSGTRLTVV.

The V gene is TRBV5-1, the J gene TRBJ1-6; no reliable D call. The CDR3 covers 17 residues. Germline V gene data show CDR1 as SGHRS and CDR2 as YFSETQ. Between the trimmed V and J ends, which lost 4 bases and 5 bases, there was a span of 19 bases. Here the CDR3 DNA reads TGCGCCAGCAGCCTGGGGAGAGGGTCGGTGAATAATTCACCCCTCCACTTT. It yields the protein CASSLGRGSVNNSPLHF.

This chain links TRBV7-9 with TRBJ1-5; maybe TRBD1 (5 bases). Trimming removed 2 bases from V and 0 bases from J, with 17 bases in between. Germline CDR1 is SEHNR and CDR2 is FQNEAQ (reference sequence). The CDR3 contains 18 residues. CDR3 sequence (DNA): TGTGCCAGCAGCTTAATCTCAAGGGCAGGGCATAGCAATCAGCCCCAGCATTTT. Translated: CASSLISRAGHSNQPQHF.

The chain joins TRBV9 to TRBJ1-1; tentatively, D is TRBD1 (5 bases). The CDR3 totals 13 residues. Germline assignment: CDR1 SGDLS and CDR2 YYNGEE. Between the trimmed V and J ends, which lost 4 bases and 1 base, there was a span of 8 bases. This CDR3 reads CASSMGQNTEAFF. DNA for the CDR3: TGTGCCAGCAGCATGGGGCAGAACACTGAAGCTTTCTTT. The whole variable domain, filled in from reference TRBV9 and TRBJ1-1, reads DSGVTQTPKHLITATGQRVTLRCSPRSGDLSVYWYQQSLDQGLQFLIQYYNGEERAKGNILERFSAQQFPDLHSELNLSSLELGDSALYFCASSMGQNTEAFFGQGTRLTVV.

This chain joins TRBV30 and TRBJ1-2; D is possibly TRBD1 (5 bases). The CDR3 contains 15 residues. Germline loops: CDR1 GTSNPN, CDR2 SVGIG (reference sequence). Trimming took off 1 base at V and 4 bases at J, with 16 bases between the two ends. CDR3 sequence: CAWSGLMGQGYGYTF. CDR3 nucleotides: TGTGCCTGGAGTGGCCTTATGGGGCAGGGCTATGGCTACACCTTC.

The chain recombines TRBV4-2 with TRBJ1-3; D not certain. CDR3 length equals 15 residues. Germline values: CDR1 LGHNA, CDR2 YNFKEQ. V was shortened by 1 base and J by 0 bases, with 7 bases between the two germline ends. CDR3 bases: TGTGCCAGCAGCCAAGTTCCAGGCTCTGGAAACACCATATATTTT. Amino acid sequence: CASSQVPGSGNTIYF.

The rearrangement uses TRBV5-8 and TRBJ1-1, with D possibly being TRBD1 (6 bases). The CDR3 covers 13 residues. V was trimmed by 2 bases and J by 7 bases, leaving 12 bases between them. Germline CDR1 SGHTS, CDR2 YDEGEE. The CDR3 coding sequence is TGTGCCAGCAGCTTTTCCGGCAGGGGTGAAGCTTTCTTT. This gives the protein CASSFSGRGEAFF.

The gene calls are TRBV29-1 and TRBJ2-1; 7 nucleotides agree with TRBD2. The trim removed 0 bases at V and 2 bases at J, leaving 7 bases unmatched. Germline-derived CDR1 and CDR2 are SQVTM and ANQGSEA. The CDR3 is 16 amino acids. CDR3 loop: CSVEDFSGGTYNEQFF. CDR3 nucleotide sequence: TGCAGCGTTGAAGATTTTTCGGGGGGTACCTACAATGAGCAGTTCTTC.

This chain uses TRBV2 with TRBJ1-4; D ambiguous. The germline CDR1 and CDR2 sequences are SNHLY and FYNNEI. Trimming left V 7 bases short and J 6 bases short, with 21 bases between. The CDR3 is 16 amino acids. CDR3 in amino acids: CASKPSIALRYEKLFF. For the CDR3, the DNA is TGTGCCAGCAAACCCTCTATAGCCCTCCGGTATGAAAAACTGTTTTTT.

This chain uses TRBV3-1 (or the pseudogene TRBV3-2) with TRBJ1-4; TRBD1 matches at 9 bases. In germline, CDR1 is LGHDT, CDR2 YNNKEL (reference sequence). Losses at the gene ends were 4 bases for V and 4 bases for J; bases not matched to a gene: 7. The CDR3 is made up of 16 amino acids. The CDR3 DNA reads TGTGCCAGCAGCCCTAGCACAGGGGGCGGTAATGAAAAACTGTTTTTT. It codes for CASSPSTGGGNEKLFF.

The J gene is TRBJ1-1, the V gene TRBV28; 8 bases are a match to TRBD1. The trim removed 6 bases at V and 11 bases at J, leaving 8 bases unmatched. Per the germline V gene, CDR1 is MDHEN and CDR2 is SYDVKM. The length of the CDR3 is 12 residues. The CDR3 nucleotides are TGTGCCAGCAGGCTGGGGACAGGACCCGCTTTCTTT. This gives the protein CASRLGTGPAFF. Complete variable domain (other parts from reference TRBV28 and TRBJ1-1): DVKVTQSSRYLVKRTGEKVFLECVQDMDHENMFWYRQDPGLGLRLIYFSYDVKMKEKGDIPEGYSVSREKKERFSLILESASTNQTSMYLCASRLGTGPAFFGQGTRLTVV.

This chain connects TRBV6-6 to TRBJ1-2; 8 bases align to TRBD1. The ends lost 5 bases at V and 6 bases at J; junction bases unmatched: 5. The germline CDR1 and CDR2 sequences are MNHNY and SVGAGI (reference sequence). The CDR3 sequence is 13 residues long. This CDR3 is CASSEGQVHGYTF. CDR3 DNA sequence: TGTGCCAGCAGTGAGGGACAGGTGCATGGCTACACCTTC.

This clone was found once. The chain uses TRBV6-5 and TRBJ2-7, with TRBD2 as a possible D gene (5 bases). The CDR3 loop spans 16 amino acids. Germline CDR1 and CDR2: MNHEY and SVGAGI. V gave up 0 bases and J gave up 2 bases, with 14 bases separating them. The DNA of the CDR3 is TGTGCCAGCAGTTACTCTACGAGGGCCACGACCTACGAGCAGTACTTC. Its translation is CASSYSTRATTYEQYF.

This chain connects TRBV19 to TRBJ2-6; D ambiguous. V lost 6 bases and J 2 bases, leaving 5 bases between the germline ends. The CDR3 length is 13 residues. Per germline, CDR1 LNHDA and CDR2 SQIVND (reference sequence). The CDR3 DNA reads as TGTGCCAGTAGGCTAACTGGGGCCAACGTCCTGACTTTC. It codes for CASRLTGANVLTF.

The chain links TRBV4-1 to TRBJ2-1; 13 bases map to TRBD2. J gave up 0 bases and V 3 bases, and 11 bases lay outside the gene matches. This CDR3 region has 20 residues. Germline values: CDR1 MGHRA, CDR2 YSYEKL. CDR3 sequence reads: CASSHRLAGGHTSSYNEQFF. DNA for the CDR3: TGCGCCAGCAGCCACCGACTAGCGGGGGGTCACACAAGCTCCTACAATGAGCAGTTCTTC.

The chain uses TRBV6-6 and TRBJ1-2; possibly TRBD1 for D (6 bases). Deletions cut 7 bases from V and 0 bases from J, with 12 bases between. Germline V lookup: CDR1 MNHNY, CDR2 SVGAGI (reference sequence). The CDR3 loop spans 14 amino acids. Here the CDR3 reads CASTTGPPNYGYTF. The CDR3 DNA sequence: TGTGCCAGCACTACAGGGCCACCTAACTATGGCTACACCTTC.

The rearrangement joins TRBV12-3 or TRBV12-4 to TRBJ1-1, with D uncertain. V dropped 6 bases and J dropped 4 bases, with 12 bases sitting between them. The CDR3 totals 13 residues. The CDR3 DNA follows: TGTGCCAGCAGCCGGAACCGAGGCACTGAAGCTTTCTTT. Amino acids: CASSRNRGTEAFF.

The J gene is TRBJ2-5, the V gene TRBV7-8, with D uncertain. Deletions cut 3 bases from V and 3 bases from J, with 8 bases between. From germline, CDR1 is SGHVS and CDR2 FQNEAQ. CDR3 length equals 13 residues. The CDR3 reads CASSFRRKETQYF. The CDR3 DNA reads TGTGCCAGCAGCTTTCGGAGAAAAGAGACCCAGTACTTC.

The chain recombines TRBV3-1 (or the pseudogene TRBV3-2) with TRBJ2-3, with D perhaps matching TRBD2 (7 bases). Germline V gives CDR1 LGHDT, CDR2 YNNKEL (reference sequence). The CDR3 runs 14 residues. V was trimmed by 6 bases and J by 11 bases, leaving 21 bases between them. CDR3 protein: CASSLGRGASEQYF. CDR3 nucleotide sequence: TGTGCCAGCAGTCTGGGGAGGGGGGCCTCTGAGCAGTATTTT.

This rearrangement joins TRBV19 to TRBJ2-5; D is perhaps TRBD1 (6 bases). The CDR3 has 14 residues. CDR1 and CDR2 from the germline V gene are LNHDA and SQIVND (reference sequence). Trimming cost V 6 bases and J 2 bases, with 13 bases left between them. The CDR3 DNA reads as TGTGCCAGTAGCAACCAGGGGCCTCAAGAGACCCAGTACTTC. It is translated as CASSNQGPQETQYF. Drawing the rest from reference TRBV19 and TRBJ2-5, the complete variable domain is DGGITQSPKYLFRKEGQNVTLSCEQNLNHDAMYWYRQDPGQGLRLIYYSQIVNDFQKGDIAEGYSVSREKKESFPLTVTSAQKNPTAFYLCASSNQGPQETQYFGPGTRLLVL.

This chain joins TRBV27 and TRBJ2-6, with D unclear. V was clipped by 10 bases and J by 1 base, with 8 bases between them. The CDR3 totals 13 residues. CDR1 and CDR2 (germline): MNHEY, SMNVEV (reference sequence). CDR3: CATRRSGANVLTF. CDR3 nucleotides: TGTGCCACTCGGCGGTCTGGGGCCAACGTCCTGACTTTC. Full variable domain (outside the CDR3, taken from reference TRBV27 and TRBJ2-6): EAQVTQNPRYLITVTGKKLTVTCSQNMNHEYMSWYRQDPGLGLRQIYYSMNVEVTDKGDVPEGYKVSRKEKRNFPLILESPSPNQTSLYFCATRRSGANVLTFGAGSRLTVL.

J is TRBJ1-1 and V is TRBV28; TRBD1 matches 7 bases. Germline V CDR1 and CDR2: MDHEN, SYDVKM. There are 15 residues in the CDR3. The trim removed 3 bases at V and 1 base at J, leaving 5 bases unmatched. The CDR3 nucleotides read TGTGCCAGCAGTTTTGGGACAGCGGGGAACACTGAAGCTTTCTTT. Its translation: CASSFGTAGNTEAFF.

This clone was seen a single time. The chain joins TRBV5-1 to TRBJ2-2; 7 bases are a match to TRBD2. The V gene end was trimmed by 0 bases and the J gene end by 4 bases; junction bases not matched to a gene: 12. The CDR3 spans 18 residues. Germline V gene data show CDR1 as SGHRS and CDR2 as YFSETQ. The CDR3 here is CASSLDPLAGELTGELFF. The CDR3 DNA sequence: TGCGCCAGCAGCTTGGACCCTCTTGCGGGGGAACTCACCGGGGAGCTGTTTTTT. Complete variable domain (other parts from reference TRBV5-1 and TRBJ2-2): KAGVTQTPRYLIKTRGQQVTLSCSPISGHRSVSWYQQTPGQGLQFLFEYFSETQRNKGNFPGRFSGRQFSNSRSEMNVSTLELGDSALYLCASSLDPLAGELTGELFFGEGSRLTVL.

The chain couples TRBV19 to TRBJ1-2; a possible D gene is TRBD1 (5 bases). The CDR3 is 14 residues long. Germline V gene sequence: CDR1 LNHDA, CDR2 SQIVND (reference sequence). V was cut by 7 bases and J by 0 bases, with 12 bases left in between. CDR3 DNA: TGTGCCAGTAACTTGAGGACAACTAACTATGGCTACACCTTC. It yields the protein CASNLRTTNYGYTF.

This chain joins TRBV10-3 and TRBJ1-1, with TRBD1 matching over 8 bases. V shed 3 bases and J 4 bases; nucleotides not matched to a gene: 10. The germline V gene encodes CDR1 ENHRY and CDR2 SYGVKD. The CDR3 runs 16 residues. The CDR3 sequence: CAISDHPGQGRTEAFF. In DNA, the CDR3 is TGTGCCATCAGTGACCACCCTGGACAGGGTCGCACTGAAGCTTTCTTT.

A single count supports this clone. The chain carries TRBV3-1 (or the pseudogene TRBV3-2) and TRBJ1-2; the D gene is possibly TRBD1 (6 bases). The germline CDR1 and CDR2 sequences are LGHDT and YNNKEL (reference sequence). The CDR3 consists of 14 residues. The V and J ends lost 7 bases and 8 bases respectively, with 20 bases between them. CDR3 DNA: TGTGCCAGCATTCCTACGGGGGGCGCGGGCGGCTACACCTTC. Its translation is CASIPTGGAGGYTF.

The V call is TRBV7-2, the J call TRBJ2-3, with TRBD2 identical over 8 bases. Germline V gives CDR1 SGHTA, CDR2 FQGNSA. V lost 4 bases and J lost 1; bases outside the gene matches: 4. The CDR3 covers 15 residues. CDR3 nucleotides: TGTGCCAGCAGCTGGAACGGGGGGGGCACAGATACGCAGTATTTT. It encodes CASSWNGGGTDTQYF.